This record covers a single T cell receptor beta chain. This clonotype was seen repeatedly, ten times or more. Its antigen remains undetermined. Per-nucleotide qualities are absent, and no much larger clonotype sits a single base away. The record originates from a study of early T cells in non-severe SARS-CoV-2 infection (dated by TCRdb to the early 2020s). About the study as a whole: Because TCR sequencing relied on bulk RNA taken from unsorted whole blood, pairing of alpha and beta chains was not possible. What the authors observed across the whole study: VDJdb matching was skewed toward anti-spike CD8 responses and likely underestimated virus-specific expansions, missing private and CD4 specificities.

The CDR3 runs 13 amino acids, cysteine and phenylalanine included. Only the CDR3 part of the read is kept: 39 bases, read in frame from the first base. The germline V gene gives CDR1 as SGHAT and CDR2 as FQNNGV. V is reduced by 8 bases and J by 8 bases, leaving a spacing of 16 bases between them. This was a case-control study nested in a cohort of healthcare workers in London, UK, who had nasopharyngeal swab PCR tests and blood samples taken every week. Healthcare workers were recruited between 23 and 31 March 2020, during the week of the UK lockdown, and were followed weekly for up to about 15 weeks. The method behind the library was 5' RACE. Sequenced using a NextSeq 500. Unique molecular identifiers were attached to individual cDNA molecules in the TCR library protocol so that sequencing error and PCR bias could be corrected. Both TCR alpha and beta chains were sequenced, and tight co-correlation was observed between alpha and beta sequence abundances in each sample. The original methods were these. Decombinator V4 was used to annotate TCR sequences for V gene, J gene and CDR3. TCRs were defined as expanded if a significant change between any two time points was detected under a Poisson model with p below 0.0001. TCR abundances were normalised to the total number of TCRs sequenced per sample and expressed as counts per million. TRAV1-2 paired with TRAJ12, TRAJ20 or TRAJ33 defined MAIT TCRs, while TRAV10 paired with TRAJ18 defined iNKT TCRs. A search of VDJdb, accessed on 1 November 2021, was run for TCRs annotated to CMV, EBV and SARS-CoV-2, with TCRs annotated for multiple antigens excluded. The public reads were reprocessed in TCRdb via fastp at Q25 and MiXCR, keeping in-frame beta chains. Records with the same CDR3 protein are collapsed into one entry carrying the most frequent genes and DNA. TCRdb's processing, not the authors', yielded these V and J calls. The sample yields roughly 100,000 distinct CDR3 sequences; 13% were counted once. Clones ranked in the top ten supply 6.2% of the sample.

The chain joins TRBV11-2 to TRBJ2-1; the D gene is perhaps TRBD2, from 5 matching bases. The sequence derives from an adult who was a healthcare worker with PCR-confirmed SARS-CoV-2 infection or an uninfected control (not recorded which). The sequenced material came from whole blood. Here is the DNA: TGTGCCAGCTACACGAGCGAGAGGGATGAGCAGTTCTTC. It specifies CASYTSERDEQFF.